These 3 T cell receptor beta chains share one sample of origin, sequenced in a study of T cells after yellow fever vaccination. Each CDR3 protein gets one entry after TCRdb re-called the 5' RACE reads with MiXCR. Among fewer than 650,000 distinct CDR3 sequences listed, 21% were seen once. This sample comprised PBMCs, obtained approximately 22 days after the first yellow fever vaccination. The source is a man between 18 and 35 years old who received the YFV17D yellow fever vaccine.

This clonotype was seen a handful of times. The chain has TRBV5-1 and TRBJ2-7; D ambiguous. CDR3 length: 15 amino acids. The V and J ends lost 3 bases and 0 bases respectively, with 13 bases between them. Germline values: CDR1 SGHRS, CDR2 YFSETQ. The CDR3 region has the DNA TGCGCCAGCAGCTCTACTCGCCCGAGCTCCTACGAGCAGTACTTC. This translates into CASSSTRPSSYEQYF.

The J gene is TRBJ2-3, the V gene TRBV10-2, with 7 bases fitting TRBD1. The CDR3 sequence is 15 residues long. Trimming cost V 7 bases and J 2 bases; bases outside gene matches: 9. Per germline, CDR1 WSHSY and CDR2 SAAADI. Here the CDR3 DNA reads TGCGCCAGCACTGACGGACAGGCCAACACAGATACGCAGTATTTT. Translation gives CASTDGQANTDTQYF.

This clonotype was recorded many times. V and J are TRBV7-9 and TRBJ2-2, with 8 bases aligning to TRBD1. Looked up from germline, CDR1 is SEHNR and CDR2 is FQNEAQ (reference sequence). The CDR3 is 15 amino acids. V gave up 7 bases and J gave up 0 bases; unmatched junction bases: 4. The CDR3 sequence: CASTMTGANTGELFF. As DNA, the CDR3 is TGTGCCAGCACCATGACAGGGGCGAACACCGGGGAGCTGTTTTTT.